This TCR beta chain was retrieved from a study of blood T cell repertoires in COVID-19. Germline V gives CDR1 SGHTS, CDR2 YDEGEE. This CDR3 comprises 14 residues. The V end was cut by 4 bases, the J end by 1 base, with 6 bases between. This clone was detected only once. Authors' data handling: Amplification from reference gene primers served as the basis for estimated nucleated cell counts. The method was immunoSEQ multiplex PCR; TCRdb's version includes in-frame clones alone and lacks a portion of them. That table gives V, J and clone size, and the DNA gave D and trimming. The sample lists 100,000 to 150,000 clones, roughly 84% occurring once.

This TCR derives from a man aged 55 to 70 with acute or convalescent COVID-19. The specimen was peripheral blood. The chain links TRBV5-8 to TRBJ2-6; the D is unclear. The CDR3 sequence: CASSRDSGANVLTF. As DNA, the CDR3 is TGTGCCAGCAGCCGCGATTCTGGGGCCAACGTCCTGACTTTC.